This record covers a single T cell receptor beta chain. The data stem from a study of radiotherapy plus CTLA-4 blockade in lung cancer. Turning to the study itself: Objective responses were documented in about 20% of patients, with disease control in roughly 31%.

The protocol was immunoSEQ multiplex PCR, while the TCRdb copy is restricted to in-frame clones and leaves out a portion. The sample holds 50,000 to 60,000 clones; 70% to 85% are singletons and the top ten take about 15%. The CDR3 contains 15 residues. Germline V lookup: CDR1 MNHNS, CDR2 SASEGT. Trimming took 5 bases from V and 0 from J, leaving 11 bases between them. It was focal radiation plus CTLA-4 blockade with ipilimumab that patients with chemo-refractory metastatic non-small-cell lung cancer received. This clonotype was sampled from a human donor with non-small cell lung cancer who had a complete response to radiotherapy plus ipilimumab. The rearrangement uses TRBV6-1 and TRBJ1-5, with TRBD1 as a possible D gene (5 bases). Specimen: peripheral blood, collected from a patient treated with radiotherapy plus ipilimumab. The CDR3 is CASSPGGFSNQPQHF. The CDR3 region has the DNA TGTGCCAGCAGTCCCGGGGGGTTTAGCAATCAGCCCCAGCATTTT.